This T cell receptor beta chain was obtained from a study of shared clonotypes between healthy human individuals. Study at large: Used for every donor were three CD4 naive, three CD4 memory, two CD8 naive and one CD8 memory plate.

Using immunoSEQ multiplex PCR, the repertoire was profiled, and TCRdb retains in-frame clones only, with some absent. The sample carries some 240,000 clones, approximately 70% recorded once. Germline V CDR1 and CDR2: MGHDK, SYGVNS. V was cut by 4 bases and J by 6 bases, with 7 bases left in between. The CDR3 spans 12 residues. This receptor was taken from a man aged 30 to 39 in good health. The chain has TRBV25-1 and TRBJ2-1; D remains ambiguous. Material: memory CD4+ T cells sorted from blood. Regarding subset: CD45RA-negative fraction. CDR3 amino acids: CASSGRSNEQFF. Written as DNA, the CDR3 is TGTGCCAGCAGTGGTCGTAGCAATGAGCAGTTCTTC.